One T cell receptor beta chain is described in this entry. As yet, its antigen is unknown. The entirety of the isolated RNA underwent reverse transcription, so expressed TCRB transcripts were sequenced. Data came from immunoSEQ multiplex PCR; TCRdb stores just in-frame clones and leaves some out. Of about 640,000 clones detected, around 12% appear once; the ten largest clones hold more than 0.1%. The sample originates from a study of beta chain features in type 1 diabetes. Study overall: All samples yielded roughly 100,000,000 examined sorted cells.

V was trimmed by 8 bases and J by 5 bases, leaving 12 bases between them. The length of the CDR3 is 12 residues. Germline values: CDR1 SNHLY, CDR2 FYNNEI. Notes on the study in general: Cells with high TCR expression could be over-represented by cDNA sequencing. Across all four CD4+ subsets, people with type 1 diabetes showed modestly shorter TCRB CDR3s.

What was sequenced was naive CD4+ T cells from blood. The V and J genes are TRBV2 and TRBJ2-5; TRBD2 might be the D (5 bases). The receptor's source is a man aged 30 to 45 with type 1 diabetes. In nucleotides, the CDR3 is TGTGCCAGCGGCCGGGAAGGGGAGACCCAGTACTTC. This codes for CASGREGETQYF.